This is a list of T cell receptor beta chains from one sample in a study of metastatic and nonmetastatic thyroid tumors. TCRdb re-clonotyped the PCR reads via MiXCR. The sample lists approximately 26,000 clones, around 25% occurring once. Material: blood. The origin of the receptors is a female donor with papillary thyroid cancer or a benign thyroid nodule (not recorded which). Some clones in this sample may be carry-over from other donors' samples. Each CDR3 is given with its conserved first and last residue. D genes are given only for firm matches. Expanded clones are given a class, and other clones once, few, many or no size at all.

D	J	V	size	DNA	CDR3
NA	TRBJ2-1	TRBV20-1	NA	TGCAGTGCCTATTCAAGCTGGAGGGCCTACAATGAGCAGTTCTTC	CSAYSSWRAYNEQFF
TRBD1	TRBJ2-5	TRBV5-8	NA	TGTGCCAGCAGCTTGGGACAGGGAAGGGAGACCCAGTACTTC	CASSLGQGRETQYF
TRBD1	TRBJ1-2	TRBV19	few	TGTGCCAGTAGTCAGCGGACAGGGAGCCACACCTTC	CASSQRTGSHTF
NA	TRBJ1-1	TRBV28	medium-sized	TGTGCCAGCAGTTTAGAGGCGATGAACACTGAAGCTTTCTTT	CASSLEAMNTEAFF
TRBD1	TRBJ1-2	TRBV11-2	many	TGTGCCAGCAGCTCGACAGGGTTCTATGGCTACACCTTC	CASSSTGFYGYTF
TRBD2	TRBJ2-7	TRBV20-1	NA	TGCAGTACTAGAGCTCTTCTAGCGGTAGATTACCACGAGCAGTACTTC	CSTRALLAVDYHEQYF
TRBD1	TRBJ1-1	TRBV12-3/TRBV12-4	few	TGTGCCAGCATCCCGACAGGGTACACTGAAACTTTCTTT	CASIPTGYTETFF
NA	TRBJ1-3	TRBV12-3/TRBV12-4	NA	TGTGCCAGCAGCCGCCGCGTGTTCGTTGGAAACACCATATATTTT	CASSRRVFVGNTIYF
NA	TRBJ2-7	TRBV6-1	NA	TGTGCCAGCAGTAGGGGAGAACTCTACGAGCAGTACTTC	CASSRGELYEQYF
TRBD1	TRBJ1-5	TRBV20-1	NA	TGCATTGCCAAGGGGGCTAGTCAGCCCCAGCATTTT	CIAKGASQPQHF
NA	TRBJ1-5	TRBV9	NA	TGTGCCAGCAGCGCCGATGTGGGGAGCAATCAGCCCCAGCATTTT	CASSADVGSNQPQHF
NA	TRBJ1-1	TRBV12-3/TRBV12-4	medium-sized	TGTGCCAGCAGTTACTTCCATGCGAACACTGAAGCTTTCTTT	CASSYFHANTEAFF
NA	TRBJ2-2	TRBV24-1	few	TGTGCCACCAGTTTGAGCACCGGGGAGCTGTTTTTT	CATSLSTGELFF
NA	TRBJ2-5	TRBV28	NA	TGTGCCAGCAGAGAAGCCCAGTACTTC	CASREAQYF
NA	TRBJ1-2	TRBV29-1	many	TGCAGCGCTCGGGAGGCGGGGTTGAGTGGCTACACCTTC	CSAREAGLSGYTF
TRBD1	TRBJ2-3	TRBV20-1	many	TGCAGTGCTAGAGGTGGGACAGCCACAGATACGCAGTATTTT	CSARGGTATDTQYF
NA	TRBJ2-1	TRBV7-2	NA	TGTGCCAGCAGGCTGGTCGTCTCCTACAATGAGCAGTTCTTC	CASRLVVSYNEQFF
TRBD1	TRBJ2-1	TRBV20-1	medium-sized	TGCAGTGCTAAGGGACAGGTACCCAATGAGCAGTTCTTC	CSAKGQVPNEQFF
TRBD2	TRBJ2-1	TRBV25-1	many	TGTGCCAGCAGTGAGCGGGAGGGTTACAATGAGCAGTTCTTC	CASSEREGYNEQFF
NA	TRBJ2-5	TRBV20-1	many	TGCAGTGCTAGAGGGGGAGGGGGAAGTAGGACAGGGATGGAGACCCAGTACTTC	CSARGGGGSRTGMETQYF
TRBD1	TRBJ2-3	TRBV6-1	medium-sized	TGTGCCAGCAGGCCAGGGGGAGCGGAAGATACGCAGTATTTT	CASRPGGAEDTQYF
TRBD1	TRBJ1-1	TRBV6-1	NA	TGTGCCAGCAGCATCGGACAGGGGCGCACTGAAGCTTTCTTT	CASSIGQGRTEAFF
NA	TRBJ2-2	TRBV27	NA	TGTGCCAGCCAGTCGTCCGGGACAGGGGAGCTGTTTTTT	CASQSSGTGELFF
NA	TRBJ1-1	TRBV2	medium-sized	TGTGCCAGCAGTGACAGGGAGAACACTGAAGCTTTCTTT	CASSDRENTEAFF
NA	TRBJ2-2	TRBV5-1	medium-sized	TGCGCCAGCAGCCTGGGACGGGAGTACACCGGGGAGCTGTTTTTT	CASSLGREYTGELFF
NA	TRBJ2-7	TRBV7-9	NA	TGTGCCAGCAAGGTCGGGGTGCTGGGCGATCAGTACTTC	CASKVGVLGDQYF
NA	TRBJ1-6	TRBV20-1	many	TGCAGTGCTGCAGGTGCTAGCTCCTATAATTCACCCCTCCACTTT	CSAAGASSYNSPLHF
NA	TRBJ2-1	TRBV6-2/TRBV6-3	NA	TGTGCCAGCAGTTATTTAGGGCGACGGGAGCAGTTCTTC	CASSYLGRREQFF
NA	TRBJ1-5	TRBV6-1	few	TGTGCCAGCAGGACAGAAAATAATCAGCCCCAGCATTTT	CASRTENNQPQHF
NA	TRBJ1-2	TRBV24-1	few	TGTGCCACCAGTGATCCGGACAGAGACTATGGCTACACCTTC	CATSDPDRDYGYTF
NA	TRBJ2-1	TRBV5-1	many	TGCGCCAGCAGCTTAGGACCATCAGAAGAGCAGTTCTTC	CASSLGPSEEQFF
TRBD1	TRBJ2-3	TRBV6-1	many	TGTGCAAACCGGGACAGTAACACAGATACGCAGTATTTT	CANRDSNTDTQYF
TRBD1	TRBJ1-5	TRBV19	few	TGTGCCACTTCAATTAAACAGGGGGGAAAGCCCCAGCATTTT	CATSIKQGGKPQHF
NA	TRBJ2-7	TRBV11-2	few	TGTGCCAGCAGTTCGCTGAAGGGCAGGTCCCTGCTCGAGCAGTACTTC	CASSSLKGRSLLEQYF
NA	TRBJ2-3	TRBV11-2	many	TGTGCCAGCAGCTGGGGGAGTCTCCCCACAGATACGCAGTATTTT	CASSWGSLPTDTQYF
NA	TRBJ1-3	TRBV12-3/TRBV12-4	NA	TGTGCCAGCAGCCGCCGCGTGTTCGGTGTAAACACCATATATTTT	CASSRRVFGVNTIYF
NA	TRBJ2-7	TRBV12-3/TRBV12-4	few	TGTGCCGTAGCGCGGAGCACAGCCTACGAGCAGTACTTC	CAVARSTAYEQYF
NA	TRBJ2-1	TRBV6-1	medium-sized	TGTGCCAGCAGTCGAGGTAATGAGCAGTTCTTC	CASSRGNEQFF
NA	TRBJ2-7	TRBV6-1	NA	TGTGCCAGCAGCCATCCGGCCTACGAGCAGTACTTC	CASSHPAYEQYF
NA	TRBJ1-5	TRBV10-2	NA	TGCGCCAGCAGTGGGGGCAGCAATCAGCCCCAGCATTTT	CASSGGSNQPQHF
NA	TRBJ2-5	TRBV12-3/TRBV12-4	many	TGTGCCAGCAGTCTCGGTTCACTGCAAGAGACCCGGTACTTC	CASSLGSLQETRYF
TRBD1	TRBJ1-1	TRBV30	medium-sized	TGTGCCTGGAGTATGGGACAGGGGGTCGGCACTGAAGCTTTCTTT	CAWSMGQGVGTEAFF